This TCR beta chain was profiled in a study of blood T cells in healthy people across ages. Together with a sample-barcoded 5' primer, a J-beta primer mix was included in a second PCR lasting 7 to 11 cycles. TCRdb analysed the 5' RACE reads with MiXCR anew, one entry per CDR3 protein. The profile covers about 1,800,000 distinct CDR3 sequences, with roughly 28% appearing a single time and roughly 8% taken by the ten largest. A minimum of 6 micrograms of total RNA was extracted per sample. The V gene lost 4 bases and the J gene lost 2 bases, with 12 bases spanning the gap. The CDR3 is made up of 14 amino acids. Germline V CDR1 and CDR2: SNHLY, FYNNEI.

The sequence was obtained from a woman in her 30s in good health. The chain is built from TRBV2 and TRBJ2-7; D remains unclear. Material for sequencing was blood. This CDR3 is CASSGQPGPYEQYF. CDR3 in DNA: TGTGCCAGCAGTGGGCAGCCTGGGCCCTACGAGCAGTACTTC.